This T cell receptor (beta chain) was identified in a study of blood T cell repertoires in COVID-19. Across the study: Some COVID-19 samples were acute and others convalescent; all came from the United States, Italy and Spain. Sources were T cells, B-cell-depleted T cells, or PBMCs; the material itself was cDNA or gDNA.

This clone has more than one count but fewer than ten. Generated by immunoSEQ multiplex PCR, the TCRdb table keeps only in-frame clones and is missing some. The sample carries some 96,000 clones, 87% recorded once. This CDR3 comprises 14 residues. V lost 0 bases and J lost 10; bases outside the gene matches: 4. Per the germline V gene, CDR1 is SGDLS and CDR2 is YYNGEE. Sequenced sample: peripheral blood. The chain has TRBV9 and TRBJ1-4, with TRBD1 matching over 9 bases. This TCR was sampled from a man younger than 40 in a cohort sampled during active COVID-19. This CDR3 reads CASSVGQGVGKLFF. The CDR3 nucleotides are TGTGCCAGCAGCGTAGGACAGGGGGTAGGAAAACTGTTTTTT.